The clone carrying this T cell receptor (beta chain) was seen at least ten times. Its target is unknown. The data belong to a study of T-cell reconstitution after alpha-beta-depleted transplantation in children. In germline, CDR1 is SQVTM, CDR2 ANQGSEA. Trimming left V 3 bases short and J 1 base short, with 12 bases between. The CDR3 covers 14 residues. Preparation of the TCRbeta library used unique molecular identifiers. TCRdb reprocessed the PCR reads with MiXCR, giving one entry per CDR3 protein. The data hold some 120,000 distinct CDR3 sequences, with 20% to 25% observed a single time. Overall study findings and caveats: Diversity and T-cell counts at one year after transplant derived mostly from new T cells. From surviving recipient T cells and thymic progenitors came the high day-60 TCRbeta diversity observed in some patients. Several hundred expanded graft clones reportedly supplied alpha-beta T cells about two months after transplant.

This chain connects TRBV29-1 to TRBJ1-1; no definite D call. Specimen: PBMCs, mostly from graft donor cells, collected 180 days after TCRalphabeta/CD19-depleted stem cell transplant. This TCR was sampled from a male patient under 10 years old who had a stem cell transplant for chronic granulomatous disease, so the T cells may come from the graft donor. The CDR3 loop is CSVDFAAKNTEAFF. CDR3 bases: TGCAGCGTTGACTTTGCAGCCAAGAACACTGAAGCTTTCTTT.